The 30 T cell receptor beta chains listed next were all sequenced from one sample in a study of blood T cell repertoires in COVID-19. Assay: immunoSEQ multiplex PCR; the TCRdb copy retains only in-frame clones and omits some. The sample carries about 170,000 clones, about 88% recorded once. What was sequenced was peripheral blood. The receptor set was obtained from a woman older than 75 in a cohort sampled during active or convalescent COVID-19.

The gene calls are TRBV19 and TRBJ2-2; D is perhaps TRBD2 (6 bases). Per the germline V gene, CDR1 is LNHDA and CDR2 is SQIVND (reference sequence). The CDR3 extends over 14 amino acids. V was clipped by 4 bases and J by 4 bases, with 10 bases between them. DNA of the CDR3: TGTGCCAGTAGTACATTGGGGGGCACCGGGGAGCTGTTTTTT. It specifies CASSTLGGTGELFF.

The genes are TRBV5-1 and TRBJ2-7; perhaps TRBD1 as D (8 bases). Germline loops: CDR1 SGHRS, CDR2 YFSETQ. This CDR3 contains 15 residues. V lost 4 bases and J 2 bases, leaving 16 bases between the germline ends. In nucleotides, the CDR3 is TGCGCCAGCAGCCAGAGCGGGACAGGTCCCTACGAGCAGTACTTC. It specifies CASSQSGTGPYEQYF.

This clone was recorded once. The chain uses TRBV28 and TRBJ2-7, with 8 bases matching TRBD1. Germline trimming cut 4 bases from V and 3 bases from J; bases unmatched to any gene: 5. The germline V gene has CDR1 MDHEN and CDR2 SYDVKM. The CDR3 loop spans 14 amino acids. The CDR3 here is CASSWDRFNYEQYF. CDR3 coding DNA: TGTGCCAGCAGTTGGGACAGGTTTAACTACGAGCAGTACTTC. The variable domain in full, with the rest retrieved from reference TRBV28 and TRBJ2-7, is DVKVTQSSRYLVKRTGEKVFLECVQDMDHENMFWYRQDPGLGLRLIYFSYDVKMKEKGDIPEGYSVSREKKERFSLILESASTNQTSMYLCASSWDRFNYEQYFGPGTRLTVT.

The chain couples TRBV4-3 to TRBJ1-1; weak D call: TRBD1 (5 bases). This CDR3 has 16 amino acids. Deletions cut 4 bases from V and 4 bases from J, with 19 bases between. The germline V gene encodes CDR1 LGHNA and CDR2 YSLEER. CDR3 DNA sequence: TGCGCCAGCAGCCTAAGGGTAACAGGTTTGGGCACTGAAGCTTTCTTT. This encodes CASSLRVTGLGTEAFF.

The chain is built from TRBV5-1 and TRBJ1-2; no firm D call. The CDR3 is 14 residues long. With 0 bases removed from V and 5 bases from J, the gap between germline ends came to 11 bases. From germline, CDR1 is SGHRS and CDR2 YFSETQ. For the CDR3, the DNA is TGCGCCAGCAGCTTGGTTGGCGGTGAATATGGCTACACCTTC. Protein sequence: CASSLVGGEYGYTF.

This chain uses TRBV5-6 with TRBJ1-6; tentatively, D is TRBD1 (6 bases). The CDR3 has 15 amino acids. V was clipped by 4 bases and J by 5 bases, with 13 bases between them. The germline V gene has CDR1 SGHDT and CDR2 YYEEEE. CDR3 sequence: CASSLSRTDNSPLHF. CDR3 sequence (DNA): TGTGCCAGCAGCCTGTCAAGGACAGATAATTCACCCCTCCACTTT.

This sequence joins TRBV28 and TRBJ2-4; 9 positions match TRBD1. V lost 6 bases and J lost 1; bases outside the gene matches: 22. This CDR3 region has 21 residues. Looked up from germline, CDR1 is MDHEN and CDR2 is SYDVKM. This CDR3 is CASRKRTGVKTKGVAKNIQYF. CDR3 bases: TGTGCCAGCAGGAAAAGGACAGGGGTCAAAACAAAGGGGGTGGCCAAAAACATTCAGTACTTC.

V usage is TRBV10-3 and J usage is TRBJ1-2; the D gene is possibly TRBD1 (6 bases). This CDR3 is 16 amino acids long. Trimming shortened V by 3 bases and J by 4 bases, and 18 bases separated the two germline ends. Germline CDR1 and CDR2: ENHRY and SYGVKD. CDR3 nucleotides: TGTGCCATCAGTGACTCGGGGGGGCGAAAAGTCTATGGCTACACCTTC. Translation: CAISDSGGRKVYGYTF.

To note about this clone: The junction and the germline gene differ at one end; a read error may be behind it. J is TRBJ1-4 and V is TRBV7-9; TRBD1 might be the D (6 bases). There are 15 residues in the CDR3. CDR1 and CDR2 (germline): SEHNR, FQNEAQ (reference sequence). The CDR3 is CASSARGATNEKLFF. DNA for the CDR3: TGTGCCAGCAGCGCCCGGGGGGCCACTAATGAAAAATTGTTTTTT.

J is TRBJ2-5 and V is TRBV7-2, with D perhaps TRBD1 (6 bases). CDR3 size: 13 residues. V dropped 5 bases and J dropped 1 base, with 8 bases sitting between them. Germline V gene lookup returns CDR1 SGHTA and CDR2 FQGNSA. The CDR3 DNA reads TGTGCCAGCAGCCCAGGGGTCCAAGAGACCCAGTACTTC. It is translated as CASSPGVQETQYF. The full variable domain, with the rest looked up from reference TRBV7-2 and TRBJ2-5, is GAGVSQSPSNKVTEKGKDVELRCDPISGHTALYWYRQSLGQGLEFLIYFQGNSAPDKSGLPSDRFSAERTGGSVSTLTIQRTQQEDSAVYLCASSPGVQETQYFGPGTRLLVL.

This clone was detected once. V is TRBV25-1 and J is TRBJ1-6; D gene unclear. Germline CDR1 is MGHDK and CDR2 is SYGVNS. There are 15 residues in the CDR3. Trimming cost V 4 bases and J 4 bases, with 11 bases left between them. CDR3 protein: CASSVGSGYNSPLHF. CDR3 nucleotide sequence: TGTGCCAGCAGTGTGGGCAGTGGGTATAATTCACCCCTCCACTTT.

The chain employs TRBV7-8 and TRBJ2-7, with 8 bases lining up with TRBD2. CDR1 is SGHVS, CDR2 FQNEAQ, per germline. The CDR3 runs 16 residues. Trimming removed 5 bases from V and 0 bases from J; junction bases left unmatched: 9. For the CDR3, the DNA is TGTGCCAGCAGCCCCTCTGTGACTAGCGACTCCTACGAGCAGTACGTC. Its protein product is CASSPSVTSDSYEQYV.

The chain combines TRBV5-1 with TRBJ2-3; D ambiguous. This CDR3 comprises 14 residues. The germline CDR1 and CDR2 sequences are SGHRS and YFSETQ. V was clipped by 6 bases and J by 0 bases, with 11 bases between them. The CDR3 sequence: CASKSTFSTDTQYF. The CDR3 region has the DNA TGCGCCAGCAAGTCAACTTTTAGCACAGATACGCAGTATTTT. Using reference TRBV5-1 and TRBJ2-3 for the parts outside the CDR3, the full variable domain is KAGVTQTPRYLIKTRGQQVTLSCSPISGHRSVSWYQQTPGQGLQFLFEYFSETQRNKGNFPGRFSGRQFSNSRSEMNVSTLELGDSALYLCASKSTFSTDTQYFGPGTRLTVL.

The rearrangement uses TRBV11-2 and TRBJ1-1, with D possibly being TRBD1 (6 bases). Germline-derived CDR1 and CDR2 are SGHAT and FQNNGV. The CDR3 runs to 17 residues. The V gene lost 5 bases and the J gene lost 4 bases, with 23 bases spanning the gap. The CDR3 nucleotides are TGTGCCAGCAGCCGACGGGCACACCAGGGGAGGGGCACTGAAGCTTTCTTT. It specifies CASSRRAHQGRGTEAFF.

The V call is TRBV7-2, the J call TRBJ1-2, with a weak D call TRBD1 (6 bases). Germline-derived CDR1 and CDR2 are SGHTA and FQGNSA. Trimming stripped 4 bases from V and 7 bases from J, with 16 bases between. The length of the CDR3 is 14 residues. This CDR3 is CASSSTPDSGGYTF. CDR3 sequence (DNA): TGTGCCAGCAGCTCAACCCCGGACAGCGGTGGCTACACCTTC.

The CDR3 nucleotides read TGCGCCAGCAGCCACCGGGGTCCCGATGAGCAGTTCTTC. Encoded protein: CASSHRGPDEQFF. The chain joins TRBV4-1 to TRBJ2-1, with D perhaps matching TRBD2 (5 bases). The ends were cut back, 3 bases at V and 8 bases at J, with 11 bases in the middle. From germline, CDR1 is MGHRA and CDR2 YSYEKL. This CDR3 is 13 amino acids long.

This chain connects TRBV19 to TRBJ1-3, with D possibly matching TRBD1 (6 bases). The CDR3 is made up of 16 amino acids. Germline CDR1 LNHDA, CDR2 SQIVND (reference sequence). The V end was cut by 6 bases, the J end by 0 bases, with 15 bases between. CDR3 in DNA: TGTGCCAGTAGCCCGCAGGGGAAAAGCTCTGGAAACACCATATATTTT. Translating it yields CASSPQGKSSGNTIYF.

The chain combines TRBV4-1 with TRBJ1-2; perhaps TRBD1 as D (5 bases). The germline V and J ends were trimmed by 8 bases and 4 bases, with 14 bases remaining between them. This CDR3 is built from 13 residues. Germline loops: CDR1 MGHRA, CDR2 YSYEKL. CDR3 DNA sequence: TGCGCCAGCGGGGGGTACCAGAGCTATGGCTACACCTTC. This codes for CASGGYQSYGYTF.

This chain's CDR3 is CASSRTGGAFREKLFF. Here the CDR3 DNA reads TGTGCCAGCAGCAGGACAGGGGGCGCCTTCCGAGAAAAACTGTTTTTT. The chain uses TRBV14 and TRBJ1-4, with 11 bases lining up with TRBD1. This CDR3 spans 16 amino acids. CDR1 and CDR2 from the germline V gene are SGHDN and FVKESK. The V segment lost 5 bases and the J segment 8 bases; nucleotides outside the gene matches: 10.

This chain connects TRBV10-3 to TRBJ2-3, with 10 nucleotides matching TRBD1. Trimming at V came to 8 bases and at J to 3 bases, leaving 11 bases not matched to a gene. This CDR3 has 16 residues. CDR1 and CDR2 (germline): ENHRY, SYGVKD. The CDR3 DNA reads as TGTGCCATCTCGCTAGGAGGGACAGGGGCAACAGATACGCAGTATTTT. Protein product: CAISLGGTGATDTQYF.

The genes are TRBV2 and TRBJ1-1; the D is unclear. The V end was cut by 6 bases, the J end by 5 bases, with 16 bases between. CDR1 is SNHLY and CDR2 is FYNNEI in the germline V gene. This CDR3 is built from 14 residues. CDR3 nucleotide sequence: TGTGCCAGCAGCGAGGACCTTCGAGGGACTGAAGCTTTCTTT. Protein: CASSEDLRGTEAFF. The full variable domain, in which reference TRBV2 and TRBJ1-1 provide the parts outside the CDR3, is EPEVTQTPSHQVTQMGQEVILRCVPISNHLYFYWYRQILGQKVEFLVSFYNNEISEKSEIFDDQFSVERPDGSNFTLKIRSTKLEDSAMYFCASSEDLRGTEAFFGQGTRLTVV.

This chain connects TRBV15 to TRBJ2-3, with 11 bases aligning to TRBD2. V lost 4 bases to trimming and J lost 9 bases; unmatched junction nucleotides: 9. Germline V gene data show CDR1 as LNHNV and CDR2 as YYDKDF (reference sequence). The CDR3 loop spans 15 amino acids. The CDR3 is CATSKTGTSGVTQYF. CDR3 nucleotide sequence: TGTGCCACCAGCAAAACCGGGACTAGCGGCGTGACGCAGTATTTT. Based on the CDR3 plus reference TRBV15 and TRBJ2-3, the full variable domain is DAMVIQNPRYQVTQFGKPVTLSCSQTLNHNVMYWYQQKSSQAPKLLFHYYDKDFNNEADTPDNFQSRRPNTSFCFLDIRSPGLGDTAMYLCATSKTGTSGVTQYFGPGTRLTVL.

The chain couples TRBV7-9 to TRBJ1-2, with a tentative D call TRBD1 (5 bases). Germline V gene data show CDR1 as SEHNR and CDR2 as FQNEAQ (reference sequence). V gave up 2 bases and J gave up 0 bases, with 10 bases separating them. The CDR3 has 15 residues. CDR3 nucleotide sequence: TGTGCCAGCAGCTTAATACCGGGGGCTAACTATGGCTACACCTTC. Translation: CASSLIPGANYGYTF.

The chain couples TRBV28 to TRBJ1-3, with 7 bases identical to TRBD1. Trimming took 2 bases from V and 9 from J; bases not matched to a gene: 7. CDR1 is MDHEN, CDR2 SYDVKM, per germline. CDR3 length: 14 residues. DNA of the CDR3: TGTGCCAGCAGTTTACCTGGACAGGAGAGCACCATATATTTT. Its translation is CASSLPGQESTIYF.

The chain recombines TRBV28 with TRBJ2-7; tentative D call: TRBD1 (6 bases). Germline CDR1 MDHEN, CDR2 SYDVKM. V was clipped by 4 bases and J by 5 bases, with 9 bases between them. There are 12 residues in the CDR3. CDR3 nucleotide sequence: TGTGCCAGCAGTTCAGGGGCCGACGAGCAGTACTTC. Translated, it gives CASSSGADEQYF. The full variable domain, its missing parts supplied by reference TRBV28 and TRBJ2-7, is DVKVTQSSRYLVKRTGEKVFLECVQDMDHENMFWYRQDPGLGLRLIYFSYDVKMKEKGDIPEGYSVSREKKERFSLILESASTNQTSMYLCASSSGADEQYFGPGTRLTVT.

V and J are TRBV10-3 and TRBJ2-1; the match to TRBD1 covers 7 bases. CDR1 and CDR2 from the germline V gene are ENHRY and SYGVKD. Trimming removed 2 bases from V and 10 bases from J; junction bases left unmatched: 2. The CDR3 sequence is 12 residues long. The CDR3 region has the DNA TGTGCCATCAGTGAGAAAGGGGGCGAGCAGTTCTTC. It yields the protein CAISEKGGEQFF.

The chain has TRBV4-1 and TRBJ1-6; no firm D call. The CDR3 extends over 16 amino acids. Trimming cost V 0 bases and J 6 bases, with 12 bases left between them. Germline V lookup: CDR1 MGHRA, CDR2 YSYEKL. The CDR3: CASSQEAQALNSPLHF. The CDR3 DNA sequence: TGCGCCAGCAGCCAAGAAGCCCAGGCCCTTAATTCACCCCTCCACTTT.

V and J are TRBV28 and TRBJ2-1, with D perhaps TRBD2 (7 bases). Germline values: CDR1 MDHEN, CDR2 SYDVKM. This CDR3 contains 13 residues. The DNA for the CDR3 is TGTGGGAGTCGGGGGGCTTTTATCAATGAGCAGTTCTTC. Translation: CGSRGAFINEQFF.

This clone has a single count. The V gene is TRBV2, the J gene TRBJ1-6, with 7 positions matching TRBD1. The CDR3 contains 14 residues. The V and J ends lost 4 bases and 7 bases, in that order; junction bases with no gene match: 4. Germline V CDR1 and CDR2: SNHLY, FYNNEI. The CDR3 spells CASSAGQRNSPLHF. The CDR3 coding sequence is TGTGCCAGCAGTGCGGGACAGAGGAATTCACCCCTCCACTTT.

The chain recombines TRBV4-1 with TRBJ1-2, with 7 bases fitting TRBD1. The germline V gene has CDR1 MGHRA and CDR2 YSYEKL. The J segment lost 2 bases and the V segment lost 1 base, leaving 4 bases of the junction unmatched. The CDR3 has 15 amino acids. The CDR3 region has the DNA TGCGCCAGCAGCCAAGTCCCGACAGGGAACTATGGCTACACCTTC. Translation gives CASSQVPTGNYGYTF.